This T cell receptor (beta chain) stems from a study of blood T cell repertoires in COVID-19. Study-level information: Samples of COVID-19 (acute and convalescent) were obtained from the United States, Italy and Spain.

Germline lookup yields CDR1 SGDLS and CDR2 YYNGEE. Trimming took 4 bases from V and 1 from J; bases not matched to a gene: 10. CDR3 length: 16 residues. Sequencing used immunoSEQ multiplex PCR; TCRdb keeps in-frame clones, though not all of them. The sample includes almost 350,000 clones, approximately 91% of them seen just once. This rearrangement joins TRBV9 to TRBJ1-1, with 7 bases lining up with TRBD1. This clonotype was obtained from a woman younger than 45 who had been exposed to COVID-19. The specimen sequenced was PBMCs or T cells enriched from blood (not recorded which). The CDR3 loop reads CASSTSRGDSNTEAFF. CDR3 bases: TGTGCCAGCAGCACCTCCAGGGGGGACTCGAACACTGAAGCTTTCTTT. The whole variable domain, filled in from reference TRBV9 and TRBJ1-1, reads DSGVTQTPKHLITATGQRVTLRCSPRSGDLSVYWYQQSLDQGLQFLIQYYNGEERAKGNILERFSAQQFPDLHSELNLSSLELGDSALYFCASSTSRGDSNTEAFFGQGTRLTVV.